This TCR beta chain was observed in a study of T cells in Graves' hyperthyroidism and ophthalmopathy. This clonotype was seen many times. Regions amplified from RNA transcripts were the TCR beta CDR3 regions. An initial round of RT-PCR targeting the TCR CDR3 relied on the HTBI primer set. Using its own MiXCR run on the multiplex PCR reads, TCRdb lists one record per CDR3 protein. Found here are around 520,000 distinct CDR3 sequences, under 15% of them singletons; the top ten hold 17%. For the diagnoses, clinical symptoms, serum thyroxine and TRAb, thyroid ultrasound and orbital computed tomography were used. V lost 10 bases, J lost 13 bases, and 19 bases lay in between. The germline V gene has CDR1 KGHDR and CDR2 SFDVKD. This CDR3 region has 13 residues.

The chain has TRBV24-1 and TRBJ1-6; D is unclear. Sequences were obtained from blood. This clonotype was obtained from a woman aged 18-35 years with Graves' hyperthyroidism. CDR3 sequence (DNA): TGTGCCACTGAGGACCGGGTCGGTGGGCCCCTCCACTTT. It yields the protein CATEDRVGGPLHF.